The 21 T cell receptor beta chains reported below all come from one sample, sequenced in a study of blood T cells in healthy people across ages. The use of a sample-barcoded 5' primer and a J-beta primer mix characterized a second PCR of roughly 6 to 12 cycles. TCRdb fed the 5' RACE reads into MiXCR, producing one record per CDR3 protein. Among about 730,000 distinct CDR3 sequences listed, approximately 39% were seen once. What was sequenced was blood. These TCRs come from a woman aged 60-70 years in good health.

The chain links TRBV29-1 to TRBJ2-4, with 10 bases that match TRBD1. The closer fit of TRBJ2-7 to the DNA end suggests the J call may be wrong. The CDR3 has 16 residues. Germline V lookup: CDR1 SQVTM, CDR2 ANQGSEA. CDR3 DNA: TGCAGCGTTTCCGGGACAGGGGCTATTCCATCCGGCGAGCAGTACTTC. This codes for CSVSGTGAIPSGEQYF.

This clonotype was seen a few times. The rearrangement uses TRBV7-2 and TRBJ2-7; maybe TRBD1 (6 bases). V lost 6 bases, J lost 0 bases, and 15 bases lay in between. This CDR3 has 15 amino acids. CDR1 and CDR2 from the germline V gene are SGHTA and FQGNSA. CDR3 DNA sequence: TGTGCCAGCAGGCGTTGGACAGATTACTCCTACGAGCAGTACTTC. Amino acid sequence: CASRRWTDYSYEQYF.

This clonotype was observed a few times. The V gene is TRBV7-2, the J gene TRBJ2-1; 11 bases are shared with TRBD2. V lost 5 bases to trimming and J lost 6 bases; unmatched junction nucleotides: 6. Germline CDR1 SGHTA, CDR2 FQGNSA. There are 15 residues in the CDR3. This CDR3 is CASSQTSGAINEQFF. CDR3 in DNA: TGTGCCAGCAGCCAGACTAGCGGGGCCATCAATGAGCAGTTCTTC.

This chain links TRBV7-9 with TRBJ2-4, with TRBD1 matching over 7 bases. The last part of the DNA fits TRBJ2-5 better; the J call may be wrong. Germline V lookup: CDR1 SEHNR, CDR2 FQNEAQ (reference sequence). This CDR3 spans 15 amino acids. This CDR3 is CASSLGTGAGETQYF. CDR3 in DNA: TGTGCCAGCAGCTTAGGAACAGGGGCTGGGGAGACCCAGTACTTC.

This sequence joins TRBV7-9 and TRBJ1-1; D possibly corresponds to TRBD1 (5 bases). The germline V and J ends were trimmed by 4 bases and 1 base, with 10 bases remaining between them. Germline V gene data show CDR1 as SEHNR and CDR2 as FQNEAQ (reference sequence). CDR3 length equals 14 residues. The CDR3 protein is CASSSVGENTEAFF. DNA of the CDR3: TGTGCCAGCAGCTCGGTAGGGGAGAACACTGAAGCTTTCTTT.

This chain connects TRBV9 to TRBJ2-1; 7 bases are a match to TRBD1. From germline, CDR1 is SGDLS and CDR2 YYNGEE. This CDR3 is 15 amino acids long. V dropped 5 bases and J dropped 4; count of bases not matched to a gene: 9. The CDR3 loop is CASSTGTDLYNEQFF. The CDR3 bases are TGTGCCAGCAGTACCGGGACAGATTTATACAATGAGCAGTTCTTC.

CDR3 protein: CASSYHPSNEQFF. For the CDR3, the DNA is TGTGCCAGCAGTTACCACCCTAGTAATGAGCAGTTCTTC. V usage is TRBV6-2 or TRBV6-3 and J usage is TRBJ2-1; no definite D call. Germline CDR1 MNHEY, CDR2 SVGEGT. The CDR3 has 13 amino acids. V lost 2 bases, J lost 7 bases, and 9 bases lay in between.

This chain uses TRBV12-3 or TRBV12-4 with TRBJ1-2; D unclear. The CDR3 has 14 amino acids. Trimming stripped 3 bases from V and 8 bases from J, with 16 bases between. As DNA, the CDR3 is TGTGCCAGCAGTTTGGTCCCGGTAAAGTGGGGCTACACCTTC. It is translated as CASSLVPVKWGYTF.

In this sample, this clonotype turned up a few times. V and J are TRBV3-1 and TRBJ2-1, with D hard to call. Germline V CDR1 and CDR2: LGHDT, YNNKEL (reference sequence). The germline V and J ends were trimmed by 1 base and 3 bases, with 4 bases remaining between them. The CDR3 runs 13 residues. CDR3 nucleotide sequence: TGTGCCAGCAGCCAAGGATTCTACAATGAGCAGTTCTTC. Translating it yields CASSQGFYNEQFF.

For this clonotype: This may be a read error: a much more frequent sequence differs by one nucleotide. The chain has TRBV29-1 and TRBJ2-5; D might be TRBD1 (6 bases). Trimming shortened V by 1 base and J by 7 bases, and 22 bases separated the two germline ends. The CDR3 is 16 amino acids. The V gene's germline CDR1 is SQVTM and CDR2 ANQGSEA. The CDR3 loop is CSVEGTQGYFVGTQYF. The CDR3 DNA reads TGCAGCGTTGAAGGAACACAGGGATACTTTGTAGGGACCCAGTACTTC. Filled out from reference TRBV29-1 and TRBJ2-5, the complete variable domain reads SAVISQKPSRDICQRGTSLTIQCQVDSQVTMMFWYRQQPGQSLTLIATANQGSEATYESGFVIDKFPISRPNLTFSTLTVSNMSPEDSSIYLCSVEGTQGYFVGTQYFGPGTRLLVL.

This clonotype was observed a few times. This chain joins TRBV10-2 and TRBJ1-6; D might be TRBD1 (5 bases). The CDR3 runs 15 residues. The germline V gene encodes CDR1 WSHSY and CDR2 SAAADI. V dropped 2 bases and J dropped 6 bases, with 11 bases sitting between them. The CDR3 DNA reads TGCGCCAGCAGTGAGGCTGGGGGTGTTAATTCACCCCTCCACTTT. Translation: CASSEAGGVNSPLHF.

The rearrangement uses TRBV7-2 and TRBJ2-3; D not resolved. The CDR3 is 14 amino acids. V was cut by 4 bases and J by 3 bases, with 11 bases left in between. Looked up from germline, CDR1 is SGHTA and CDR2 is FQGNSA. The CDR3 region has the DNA TGTGCCAGCAGCTACGGCCGGACGACAGATACGCAGTATTTT. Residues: CASSYGRTTDTQYF.

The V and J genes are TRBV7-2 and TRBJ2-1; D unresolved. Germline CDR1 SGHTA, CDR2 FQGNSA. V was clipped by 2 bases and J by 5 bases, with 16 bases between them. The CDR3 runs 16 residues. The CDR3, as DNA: TGTGCCAGCAGCTTATTACGGTGGCGTGGTGACAATGAGCAGTTCTTC. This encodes CASSLLRWRGDNEQFF.

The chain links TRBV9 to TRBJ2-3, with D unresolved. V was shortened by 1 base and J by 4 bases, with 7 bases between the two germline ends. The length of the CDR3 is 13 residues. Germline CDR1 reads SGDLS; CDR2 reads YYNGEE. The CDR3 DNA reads TGTGCCAGCAGCGTAAGTCCCCCAGATACGCAGTATTTT. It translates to CASSVSPPDTQYF.

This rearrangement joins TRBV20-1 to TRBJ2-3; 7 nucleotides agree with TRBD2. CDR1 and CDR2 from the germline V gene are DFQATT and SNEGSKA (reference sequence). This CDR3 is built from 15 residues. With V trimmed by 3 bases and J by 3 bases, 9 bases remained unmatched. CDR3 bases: TGCAGTGCTAGCGAGCAGGCTAGCGGAACAGATACGCAGTATTTT. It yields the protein CSASEQASGTDTQYF.

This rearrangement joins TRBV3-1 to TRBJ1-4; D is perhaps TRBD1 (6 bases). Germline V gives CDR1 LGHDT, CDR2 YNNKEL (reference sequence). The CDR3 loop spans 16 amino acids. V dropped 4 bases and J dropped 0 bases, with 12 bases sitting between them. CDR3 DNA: TGTGCCAGCAGCCCCTGGGACACCTCAACTAATGAAAAACTGTTTTTT. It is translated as CASSPWDTSTNEKLFF.

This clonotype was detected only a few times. CDR3 DNA sequence: TGCAGTGCTAGTGCTGGGGGCAGGGCAGATACGCAGTATTTT. It is translated as CSASAGGRADTQYF. V and J are TRBV20-1 and TRBJ2-3; D is possibly TRBD1 (6 bases). V was pared by 3 bases and J by 4 bases, with 14 bases between. The germline CDR1 and CDR2 sequences are DFQATT and SNEGSKA (reference sequence). There are 14 residues in the CDR3.

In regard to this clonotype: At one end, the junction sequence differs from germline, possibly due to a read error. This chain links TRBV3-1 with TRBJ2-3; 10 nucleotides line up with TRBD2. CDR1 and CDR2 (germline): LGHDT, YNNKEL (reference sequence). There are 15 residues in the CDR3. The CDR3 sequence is CASSRPSGSTHTQYF. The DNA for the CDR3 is TGTGCCAGCAGCCGCCCTAGCGGGAGCACACATACGCAGTATTTT.

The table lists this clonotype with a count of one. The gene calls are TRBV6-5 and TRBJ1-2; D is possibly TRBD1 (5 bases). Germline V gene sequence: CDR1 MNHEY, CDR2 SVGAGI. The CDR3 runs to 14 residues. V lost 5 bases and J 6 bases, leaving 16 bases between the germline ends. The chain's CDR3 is CASSDGLGVDGYTF. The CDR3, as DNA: TGTGCCAGCAGTGACGGTTTAGGGGTGGATGGCTACACCTTC.

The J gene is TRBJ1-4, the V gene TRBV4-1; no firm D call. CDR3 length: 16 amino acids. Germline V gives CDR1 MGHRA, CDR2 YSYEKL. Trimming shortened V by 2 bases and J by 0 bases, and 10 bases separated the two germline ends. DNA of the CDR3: TGCGCCAGCAGCCAAAAGACCGATGCAACTAATGAAAAACTGTTTTTT. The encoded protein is CASSQKTDATNEKLFF.

CDR3 nucleotides: TGTGCCAGCAGTCCTCCGGGCCGCGTTGGAGAGCAGTACTTC. Protein: CASSPPGRVGEQYF. The genes are TRBV27 and TRBJ2-7; D gene ambiguous. Germline CDR1 and CDR2: MNHEY and SMNVEV (reference sequence). The CDR3 contains 14 residues. V lost 5 bases and J lost 7, with 18 bases in between.